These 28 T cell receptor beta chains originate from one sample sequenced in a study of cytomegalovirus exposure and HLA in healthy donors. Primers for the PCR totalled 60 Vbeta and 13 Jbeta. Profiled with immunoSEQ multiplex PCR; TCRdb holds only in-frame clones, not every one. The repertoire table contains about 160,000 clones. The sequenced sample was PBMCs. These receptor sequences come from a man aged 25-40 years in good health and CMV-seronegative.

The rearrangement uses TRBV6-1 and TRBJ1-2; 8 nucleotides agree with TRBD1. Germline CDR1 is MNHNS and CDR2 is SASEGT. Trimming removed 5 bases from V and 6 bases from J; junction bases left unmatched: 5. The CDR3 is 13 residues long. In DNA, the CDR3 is TGTGCCAGCAGTTGGACAGGGAGGGATGGCTACACCTTC. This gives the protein CASSWTGRDGYTF.

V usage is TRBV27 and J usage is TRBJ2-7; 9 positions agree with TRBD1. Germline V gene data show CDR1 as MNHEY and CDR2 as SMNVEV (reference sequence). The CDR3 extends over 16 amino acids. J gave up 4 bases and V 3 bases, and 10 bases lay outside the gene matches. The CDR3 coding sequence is TGTGCCAGCAGTTTCAGTGTGGGACAGGGTTTATACGAGCAGTACTTC. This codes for CASSFSVGQGLYEQYF.

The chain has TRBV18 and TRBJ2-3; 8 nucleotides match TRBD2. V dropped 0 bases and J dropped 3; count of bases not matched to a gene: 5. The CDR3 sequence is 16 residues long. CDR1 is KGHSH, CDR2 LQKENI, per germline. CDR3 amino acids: CASSPPASGRTDTQYF. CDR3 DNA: TGTGCCAGCTCACCACCTGCAAGCGGGAGAACAGATACGCAGTATTTT.

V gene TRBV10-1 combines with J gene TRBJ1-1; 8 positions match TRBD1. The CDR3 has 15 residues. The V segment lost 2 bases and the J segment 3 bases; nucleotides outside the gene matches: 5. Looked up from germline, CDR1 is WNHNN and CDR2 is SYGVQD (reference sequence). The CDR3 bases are TGCGCCAGCAGTGAGACAGGGGGAAAGGACACTGAAGCTTTCTTT. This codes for CASSETGGKDTEAFF.

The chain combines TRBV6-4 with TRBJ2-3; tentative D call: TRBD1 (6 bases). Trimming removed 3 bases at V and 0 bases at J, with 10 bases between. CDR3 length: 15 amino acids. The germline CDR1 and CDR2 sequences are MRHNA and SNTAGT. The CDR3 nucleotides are TGTGCCAGCAGTGAGTTCAGGGGTAGCACAGATACGCAGTATTTT. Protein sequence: CASSEFRGSTDTQYF.

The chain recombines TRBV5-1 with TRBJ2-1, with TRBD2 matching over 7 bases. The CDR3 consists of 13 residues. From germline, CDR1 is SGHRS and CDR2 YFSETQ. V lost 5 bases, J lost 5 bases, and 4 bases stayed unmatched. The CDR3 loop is CASRAGEDNEQFF. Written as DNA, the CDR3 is TGCGCCAGCAGGGCGGGAGAGGACAATGAGCAGTTCTTC.

This CDR3 is CASSFSETQYF. The CDR3, as DNA: TGTGCCAGCAGCTTTAGCGAGACCCAGTACTTC. The chain employs TRBV5-8 and TRBJ2-5, with D unresolved. The ends were cut back, 2 bases at V and 5 bases at J, with 4 bases in the middle. The CDR3 is 11 amino acids. Germline values: CDR1 SGHTS, CDR2 YDEGEE.

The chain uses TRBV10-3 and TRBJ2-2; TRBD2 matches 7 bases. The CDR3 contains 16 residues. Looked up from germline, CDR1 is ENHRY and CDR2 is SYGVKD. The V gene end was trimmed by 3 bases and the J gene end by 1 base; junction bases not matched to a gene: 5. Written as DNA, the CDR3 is TGTGCCATCAGTGAACGGCCTAGCGGGAACACCGGGGAGCTGTTTTTT. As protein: CAISERPSGNTGELFF.

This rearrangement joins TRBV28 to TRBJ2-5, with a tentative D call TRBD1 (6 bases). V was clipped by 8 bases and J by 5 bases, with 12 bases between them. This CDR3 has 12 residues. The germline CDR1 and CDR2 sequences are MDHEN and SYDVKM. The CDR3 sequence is CASGGAGETQYF. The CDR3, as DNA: TGTGCCAGCGGGGGCGCTGGGGAGACCCAGTACTTC.

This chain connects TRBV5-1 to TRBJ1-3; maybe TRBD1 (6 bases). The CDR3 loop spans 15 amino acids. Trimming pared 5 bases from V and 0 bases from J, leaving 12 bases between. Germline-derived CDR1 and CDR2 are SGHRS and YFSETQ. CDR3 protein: CASRDLQGSGNTIYF. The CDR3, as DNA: TGCGCCAGCAGAGACTTACAGGGCTCTGGAAACACCATATATTTT.

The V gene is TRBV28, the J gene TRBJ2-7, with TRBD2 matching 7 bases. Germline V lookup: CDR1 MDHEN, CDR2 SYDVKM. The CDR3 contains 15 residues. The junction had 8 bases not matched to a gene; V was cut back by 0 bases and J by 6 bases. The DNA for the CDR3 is TGTGCCAGCAGTTTATGGACTAGCCGAGGAGCCGAGCAGTACTTC. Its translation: CASSLWTSRGAEQYF.

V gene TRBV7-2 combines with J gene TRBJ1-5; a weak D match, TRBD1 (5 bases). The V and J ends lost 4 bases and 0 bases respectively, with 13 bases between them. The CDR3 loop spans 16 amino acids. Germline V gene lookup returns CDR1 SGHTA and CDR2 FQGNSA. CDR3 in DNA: TGTGCCAGCAGCTGGGGCCCTCAAACTAGCAATCAGCCCCAGCATTTT. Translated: CASSWGPQTSNQPQHF.

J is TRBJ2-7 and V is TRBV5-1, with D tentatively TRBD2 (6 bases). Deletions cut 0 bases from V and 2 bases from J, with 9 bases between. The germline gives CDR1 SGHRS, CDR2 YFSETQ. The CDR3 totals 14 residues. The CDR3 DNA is TGCGCCAGCAGCTTGGAGGCGGGAACCTACGAGCAGTACTTC. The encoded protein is CASSLEAGTYEQYF. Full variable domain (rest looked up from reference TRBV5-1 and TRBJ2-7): KAGVTQTPRYLIKTRGQQVTLSCSPISGHRSVSWYQQTPGQGLQFLFEYFSETQRNKGNFPGRFSGRQFSNSRSEMNVSTLELGDSALYLCASSLEAGTYEQYFGPGTRLTVT.

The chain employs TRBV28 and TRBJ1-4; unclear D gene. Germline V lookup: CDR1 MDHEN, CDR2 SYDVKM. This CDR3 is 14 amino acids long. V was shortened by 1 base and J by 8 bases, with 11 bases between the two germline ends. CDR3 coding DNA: TGTGCCAGCAGTTTATATGAACAGCAAGAAAAACTGTTTTTT. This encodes CASSLYEQQEKLFF.

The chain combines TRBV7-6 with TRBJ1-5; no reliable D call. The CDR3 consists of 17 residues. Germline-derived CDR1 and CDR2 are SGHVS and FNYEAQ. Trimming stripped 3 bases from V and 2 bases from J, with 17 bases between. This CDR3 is CASSFRVPPYGNQPQHF. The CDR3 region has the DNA TGTGCCAGCAGCTTCCGGGTCCCCCCCTACGGCAATCAGCCCCAGCATTTT.

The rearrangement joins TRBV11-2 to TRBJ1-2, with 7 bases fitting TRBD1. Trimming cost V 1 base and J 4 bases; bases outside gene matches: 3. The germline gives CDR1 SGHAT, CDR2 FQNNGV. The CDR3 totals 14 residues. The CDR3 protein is CASSLVRQGYGYTF. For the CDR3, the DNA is TGTGCCAGCAGCTTAGTCCGACAGGGCTATGGCTACACCTTC.

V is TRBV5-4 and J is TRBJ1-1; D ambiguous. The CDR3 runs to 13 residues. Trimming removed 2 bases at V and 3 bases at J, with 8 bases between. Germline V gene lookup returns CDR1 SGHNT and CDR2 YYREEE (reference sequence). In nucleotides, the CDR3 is TGTGCCAGCAGCTTTTTCACGGACACTGAAGCTTTCTTT. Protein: CASSFFTDTEAFF.

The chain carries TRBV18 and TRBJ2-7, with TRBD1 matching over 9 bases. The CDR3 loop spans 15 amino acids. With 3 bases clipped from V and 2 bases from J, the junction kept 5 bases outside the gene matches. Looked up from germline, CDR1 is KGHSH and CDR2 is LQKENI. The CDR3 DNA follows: TGTGCCAGCTCACCCCTCGACAGGGGGACCTACGAGCAGTACTTC. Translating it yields CASSPLDRGTYEQYF. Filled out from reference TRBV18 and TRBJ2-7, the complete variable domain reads NAGVMQNPRHLVRRRGQEARLRCSPMKGHSHVYWYRQLPEEGLKFMVYLQKENIIDESGMPKERFSAEFPKEGPSILRIQQVVRGDSAAYFCASSPLDRGTYEQYFGPGTRLTVT.

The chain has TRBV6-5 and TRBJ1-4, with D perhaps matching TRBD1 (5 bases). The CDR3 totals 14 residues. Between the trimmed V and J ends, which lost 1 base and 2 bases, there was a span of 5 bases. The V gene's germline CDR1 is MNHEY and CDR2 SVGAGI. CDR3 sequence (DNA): TGTGCCAGCAGTTACTACAGGACTAATGAAAAACTGTTTTTT. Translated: CASSYYRTNEKLFF.

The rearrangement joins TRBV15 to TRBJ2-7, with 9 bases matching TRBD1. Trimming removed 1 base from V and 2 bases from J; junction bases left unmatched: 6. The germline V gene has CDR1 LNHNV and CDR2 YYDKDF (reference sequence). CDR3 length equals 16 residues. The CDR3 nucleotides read TGTGCCACCAGCAGAGTACGGACAGGGGCCACCTACGAGCAGTACTTC. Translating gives CATSRVRTGATYEQYF. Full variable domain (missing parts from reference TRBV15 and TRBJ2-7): DAMVIQNPRYQVTQFGKPVTLSCSQTLNHNVMYWYQQKSSQAPKLLFHYYDKDFNNEADTPDNFQSRRPNTSFCFLDIRSPGLGDTAMYLCATSRVRTGATYEQYFGPGTRLTVT.

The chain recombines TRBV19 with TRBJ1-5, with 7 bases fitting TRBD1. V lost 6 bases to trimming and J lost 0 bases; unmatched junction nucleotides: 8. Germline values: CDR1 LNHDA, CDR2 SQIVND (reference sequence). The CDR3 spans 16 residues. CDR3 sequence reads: CASSPDRVYSNQPQHF. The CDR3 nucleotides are TGTGCCAGTAGCCCCGACAGGGTTTATAGCAATCAGCCCCAGCATTTT.

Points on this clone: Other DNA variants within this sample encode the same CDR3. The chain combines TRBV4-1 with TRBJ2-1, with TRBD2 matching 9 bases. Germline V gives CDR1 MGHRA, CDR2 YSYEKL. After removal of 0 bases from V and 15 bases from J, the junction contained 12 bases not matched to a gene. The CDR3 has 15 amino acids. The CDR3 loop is CASSQERLAGRAAFF. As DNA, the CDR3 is TGCGCCAGCAGCCAAGAAAGGCTAGCGGGACGGGCGGCGTTCTTC.

CDR3 sequence: CASHLGHSPGNTIYF. The CDR3 DNA sequence: TGTGCCAGCCATCTTGGTCACTCCCCTGGAAACACCATATATTTT. The V gene is TRBV6-1, the J gene TRBJ1-3; D is unresolved. V was trimmed by 8 bases and J by 2 bases, leaving 16 bases between them. The CDR3 extends over 15 amino acids. The germline gives CDR1 MNHNS, CDR2 SASEGT.

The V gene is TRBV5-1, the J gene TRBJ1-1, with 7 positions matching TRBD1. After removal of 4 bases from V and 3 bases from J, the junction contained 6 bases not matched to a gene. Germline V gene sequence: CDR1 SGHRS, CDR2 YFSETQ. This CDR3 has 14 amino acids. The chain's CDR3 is CASSATGWDTEAFF. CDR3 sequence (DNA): TGCGCCAGCAGCGCGACAGGGTGGGACACTGAAGCTTTCTTT.

CDR3 amino acids: CAWSVLGTTARDTQYF. CDR3 DNA: TGTGCCTGGAGTGTACTGGGGACTACGGCAAGGGATACGCAGTATTTT. The chain carries TRBV30 and TRBJ2-3; TRBD2 agrees at 7 bases. CDR3 size: 16 residues. Per the germline V gene, CDR1 is GTSNPN and CDR2 is SVGIG (reference sequence). Trimming took 0 bases from V and 6 from J; bases not matched to a gene: 12.

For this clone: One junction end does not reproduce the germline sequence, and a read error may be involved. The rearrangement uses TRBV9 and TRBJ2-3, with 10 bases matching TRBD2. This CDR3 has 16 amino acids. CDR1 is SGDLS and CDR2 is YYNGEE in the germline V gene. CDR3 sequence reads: CASSVESSGSIDTQYF. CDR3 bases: TGTGCCAGCAGCGTAGAGTCTAGCGGGAGCATAGATACGCAGTATTTT.

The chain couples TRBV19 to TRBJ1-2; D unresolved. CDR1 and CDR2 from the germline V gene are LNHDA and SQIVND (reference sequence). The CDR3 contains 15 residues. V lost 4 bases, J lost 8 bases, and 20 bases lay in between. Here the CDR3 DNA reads TGTGCCAGTAGTACCGGTGGCGGTACCACGGGAGGCTACACCTTC. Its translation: CASSTGGGTTGGYTF. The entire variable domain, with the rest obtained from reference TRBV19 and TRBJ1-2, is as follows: DGGITQSPKYLFRKEGQNVTLSCEQNLNHDAMYWYRQDPGQGLRLIYYSQIVNDFQKGDIAEGYSVSREKKESFPLTVTSAQKNPTAFYLCASSTGGGTTGGYTFGSGTRLTVV.

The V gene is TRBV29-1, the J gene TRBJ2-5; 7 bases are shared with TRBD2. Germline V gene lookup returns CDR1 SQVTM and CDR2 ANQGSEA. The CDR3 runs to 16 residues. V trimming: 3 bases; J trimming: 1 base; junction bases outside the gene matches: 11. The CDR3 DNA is TGCAGCGTTGATGGTCTAGCGGAAAGCCCCCAAGAGACCCAGTACTTC. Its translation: CSVDGLAESPQETQYF.